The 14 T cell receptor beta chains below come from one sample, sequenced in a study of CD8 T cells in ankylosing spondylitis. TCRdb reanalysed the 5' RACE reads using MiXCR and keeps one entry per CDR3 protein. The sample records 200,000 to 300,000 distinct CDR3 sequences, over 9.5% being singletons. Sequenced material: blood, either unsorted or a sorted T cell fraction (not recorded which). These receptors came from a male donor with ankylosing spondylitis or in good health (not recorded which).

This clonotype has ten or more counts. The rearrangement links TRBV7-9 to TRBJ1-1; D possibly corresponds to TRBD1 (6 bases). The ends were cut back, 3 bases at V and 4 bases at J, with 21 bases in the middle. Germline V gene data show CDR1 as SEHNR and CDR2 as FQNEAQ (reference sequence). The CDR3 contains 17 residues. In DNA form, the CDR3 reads TGTGCCAGCAGCTTTGATGGGGGGCTCAGGGTGGGCACTGAAGCTTTCTTT. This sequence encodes CASSFDGGLRVGTEAFF.

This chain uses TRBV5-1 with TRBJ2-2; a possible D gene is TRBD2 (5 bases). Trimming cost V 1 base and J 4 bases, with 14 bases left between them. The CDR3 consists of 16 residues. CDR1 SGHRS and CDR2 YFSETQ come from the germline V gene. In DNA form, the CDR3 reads TGCGCCAGCAGCTTGCCCAGAGGAGGTTCCACCGGGGAGCTGTTTTTT. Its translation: CASSLPRGGSTGELFF.

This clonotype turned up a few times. DNA for the CDR3: TGTGCCAGCAGATACCCTAGCGGCGGGGGGTTCACCGGGGAGCTGTTTTTT. It yields the protein CASRYPSGGGFTGELFF. J is TRBJ2-2 and V is TRBV2; 8 bases agree with TRBD2. V trimming: 6 bases; J trimming: 4 bases; junction bases outside the gene matches: 13. The CDR3 has 17 amino acids. CDR1 is SNHLY, CDR2 FYNNEI, per germline.

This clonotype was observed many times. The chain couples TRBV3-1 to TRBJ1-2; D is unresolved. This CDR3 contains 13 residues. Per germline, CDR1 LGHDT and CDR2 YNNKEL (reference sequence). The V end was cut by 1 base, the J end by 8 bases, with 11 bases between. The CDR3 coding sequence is TGTGCCAGCAGCCAAGGGGCCTCACGAGGCTACACCTTC. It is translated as CASSQGASRGYTF.

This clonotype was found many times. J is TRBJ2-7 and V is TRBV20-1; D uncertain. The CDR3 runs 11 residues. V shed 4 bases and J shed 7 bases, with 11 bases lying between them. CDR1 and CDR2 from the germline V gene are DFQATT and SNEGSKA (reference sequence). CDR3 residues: CSANAFGEQYF. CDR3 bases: TGCAGTGCTAACGCCTTCGGGGAGCAGTACTTC.

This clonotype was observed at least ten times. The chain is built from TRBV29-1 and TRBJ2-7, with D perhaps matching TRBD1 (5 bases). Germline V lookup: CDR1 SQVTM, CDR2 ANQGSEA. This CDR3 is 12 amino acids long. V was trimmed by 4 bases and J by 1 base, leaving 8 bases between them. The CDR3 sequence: CSVVAGSYEQYF. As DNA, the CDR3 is TGCAGCGTTGTCGCAGGGTCCTACGAGCAGTACTTC.

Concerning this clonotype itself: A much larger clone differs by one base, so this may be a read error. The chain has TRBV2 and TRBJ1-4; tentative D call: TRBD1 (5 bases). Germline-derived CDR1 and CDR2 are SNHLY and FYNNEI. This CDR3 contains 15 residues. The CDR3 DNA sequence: TGTGCCGGCAGTGCACGGGACCCGAAGGTGGAAAAACTGTTTTTT. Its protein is CAGSARDPKVEKLFF.

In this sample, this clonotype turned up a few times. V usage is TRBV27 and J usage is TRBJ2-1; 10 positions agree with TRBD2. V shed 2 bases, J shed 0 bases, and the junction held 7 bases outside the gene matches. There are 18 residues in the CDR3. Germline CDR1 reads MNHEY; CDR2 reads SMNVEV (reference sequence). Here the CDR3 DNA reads TGTGCCAGCAGTTTACGGACTAGCGGAAAGGTCTCCTACAATGAGCAGTTCTTC. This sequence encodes CASSLRTSGKVSYNEQFF.

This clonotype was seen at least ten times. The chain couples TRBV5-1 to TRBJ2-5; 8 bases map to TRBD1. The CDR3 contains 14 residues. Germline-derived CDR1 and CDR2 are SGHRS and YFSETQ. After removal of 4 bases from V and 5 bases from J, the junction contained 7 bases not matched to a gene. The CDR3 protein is CASSPGQGGETQYF. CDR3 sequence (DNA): TGCGCCAGCAGCCCCGGACAGGGCGGTGAGACCCAGTACTTC.

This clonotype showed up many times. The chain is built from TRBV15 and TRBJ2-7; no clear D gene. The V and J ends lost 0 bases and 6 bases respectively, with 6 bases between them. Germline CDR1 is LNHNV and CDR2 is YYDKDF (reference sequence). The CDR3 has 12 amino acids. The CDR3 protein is CATSRDASEQYF. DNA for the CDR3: TGTGCCACCAGCAGAGATGCCAGCGAGCAGTACTTC.

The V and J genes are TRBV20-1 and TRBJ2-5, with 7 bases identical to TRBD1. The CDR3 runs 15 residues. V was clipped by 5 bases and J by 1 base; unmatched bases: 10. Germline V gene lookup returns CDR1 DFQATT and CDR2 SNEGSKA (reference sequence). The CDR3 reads CSASKTGQLQETQYF. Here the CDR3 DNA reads TGCAGTGCTTCAAAGACAGGGCAGCTCCAAGAGACCCAGTACTTC.

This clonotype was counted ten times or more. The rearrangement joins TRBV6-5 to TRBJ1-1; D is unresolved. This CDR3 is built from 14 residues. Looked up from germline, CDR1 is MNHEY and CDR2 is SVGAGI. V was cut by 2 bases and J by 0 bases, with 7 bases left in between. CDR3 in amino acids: CASSYTGMNTEAFF. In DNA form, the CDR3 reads TGTGCCAGCAGTTACACGGGGATGAACACTGAAGCTTTCTTT.

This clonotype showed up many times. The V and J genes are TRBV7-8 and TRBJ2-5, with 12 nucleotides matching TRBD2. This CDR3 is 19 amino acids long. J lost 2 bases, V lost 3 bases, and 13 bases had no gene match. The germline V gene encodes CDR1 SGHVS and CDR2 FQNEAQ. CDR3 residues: CASSFTLTSGGILQETQYF. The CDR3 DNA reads TGTGCCAGCAGCTTTACCCTGACTAGCGGGGGAATATTACAAGAGACCCAGTACTTC.

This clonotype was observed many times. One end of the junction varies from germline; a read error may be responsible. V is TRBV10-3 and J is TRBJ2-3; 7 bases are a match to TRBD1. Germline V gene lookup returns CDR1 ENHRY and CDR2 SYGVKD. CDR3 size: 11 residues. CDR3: CAIRVNGTVVF. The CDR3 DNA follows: TGTGCCATCAGAGTCAACGGGACAGTCGTTTTT.